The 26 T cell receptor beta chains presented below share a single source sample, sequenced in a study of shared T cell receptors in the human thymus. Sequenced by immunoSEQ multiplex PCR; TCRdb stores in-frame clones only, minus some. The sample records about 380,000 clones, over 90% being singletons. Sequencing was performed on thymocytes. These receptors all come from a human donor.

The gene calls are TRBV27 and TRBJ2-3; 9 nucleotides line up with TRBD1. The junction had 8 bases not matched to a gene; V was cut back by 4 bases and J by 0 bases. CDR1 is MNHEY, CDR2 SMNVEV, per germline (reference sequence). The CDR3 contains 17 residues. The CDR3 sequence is CASSSKDTGGSTDTQYF. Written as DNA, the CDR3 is TGTGCCAGCAGTTCCAAGGACACAGGGGGCAGCACAGATACGCAGTATTTT.

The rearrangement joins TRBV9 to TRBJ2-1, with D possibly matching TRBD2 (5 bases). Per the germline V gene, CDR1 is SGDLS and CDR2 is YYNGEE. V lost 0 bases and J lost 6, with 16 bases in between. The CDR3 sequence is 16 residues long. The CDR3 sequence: CASSVGAGTSGNEQFF. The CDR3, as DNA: TGTGCCAGCAGCGTAGGCGCGGGTACCTCTGGCAATGAGCAGTTCTTC.

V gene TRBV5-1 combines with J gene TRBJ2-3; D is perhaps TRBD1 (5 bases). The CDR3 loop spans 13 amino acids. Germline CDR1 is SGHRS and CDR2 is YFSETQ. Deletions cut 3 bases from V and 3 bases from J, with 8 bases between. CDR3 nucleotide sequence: TGCGCCAGCAGCTGCAGGGCTACAGATACGCAGTATTTT. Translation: CASSCRATDTQYF.

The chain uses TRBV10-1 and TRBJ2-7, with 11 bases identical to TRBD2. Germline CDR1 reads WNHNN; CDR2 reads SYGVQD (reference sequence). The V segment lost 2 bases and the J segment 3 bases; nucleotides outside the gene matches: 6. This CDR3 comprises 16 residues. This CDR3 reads CASSEATSGTYYEQYF. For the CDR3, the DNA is TGCGCCAGCAGTGAGGCGACTAGCGGGACCTACTACGAGCAGTACTTC.

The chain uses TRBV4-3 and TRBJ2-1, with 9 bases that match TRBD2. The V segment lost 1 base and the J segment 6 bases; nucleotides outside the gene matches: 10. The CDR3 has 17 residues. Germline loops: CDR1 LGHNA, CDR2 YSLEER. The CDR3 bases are TGCGCCAGCAGCCAAGTCCGCGGGAGGGCCTGGGGCAATGAGCAGTTCTTC. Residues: CASSQVRGRAWGNEQFF.

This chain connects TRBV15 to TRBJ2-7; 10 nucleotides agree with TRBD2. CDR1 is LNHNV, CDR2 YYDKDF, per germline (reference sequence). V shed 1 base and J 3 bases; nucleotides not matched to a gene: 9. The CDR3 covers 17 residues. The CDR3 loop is CATSRVFSGRTLYEQYF. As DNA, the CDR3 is TGTGCCACCAGCAGAGTGTTTAGCGGGAGGACCCTCTACGAGCAGTACTTC.

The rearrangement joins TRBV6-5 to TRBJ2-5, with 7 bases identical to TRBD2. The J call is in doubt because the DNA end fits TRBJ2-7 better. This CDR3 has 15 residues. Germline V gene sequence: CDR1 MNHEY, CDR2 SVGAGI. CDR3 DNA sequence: TGTGCCAGCTCCAAACGGGCTAGCGGAGCCTACGAGCAGTACTTC. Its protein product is CASSKRASGAYEQYF.

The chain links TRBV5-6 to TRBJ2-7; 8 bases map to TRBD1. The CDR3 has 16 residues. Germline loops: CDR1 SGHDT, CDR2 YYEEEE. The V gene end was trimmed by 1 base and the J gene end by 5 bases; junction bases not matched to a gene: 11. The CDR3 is CASSLYSGAGGDEQYF. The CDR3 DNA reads TGTGCCAGCAGCTTGTACTCCGGGGCAGGGGGCGACGAGCAGTACTTC.

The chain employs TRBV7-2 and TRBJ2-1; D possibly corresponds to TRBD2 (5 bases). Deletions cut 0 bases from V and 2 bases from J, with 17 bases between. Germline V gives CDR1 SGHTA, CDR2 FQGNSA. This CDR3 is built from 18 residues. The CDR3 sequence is CASSLALRQRTAYNEQFF. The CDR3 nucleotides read TGTGCCAGCAGCTTAGCCCTCCGTCAGCGGACCGCCTACAATGAGCAGTTCTTC.

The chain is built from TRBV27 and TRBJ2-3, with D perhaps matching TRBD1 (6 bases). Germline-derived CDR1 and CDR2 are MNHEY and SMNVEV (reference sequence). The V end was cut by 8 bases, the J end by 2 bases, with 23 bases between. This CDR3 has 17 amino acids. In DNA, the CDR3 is TGTGCCAGCCTCGCTGGAATCCGGGACAATCTCACAGATACGCAGTATTTT. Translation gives CASLAGIRDNLTDTQYF.

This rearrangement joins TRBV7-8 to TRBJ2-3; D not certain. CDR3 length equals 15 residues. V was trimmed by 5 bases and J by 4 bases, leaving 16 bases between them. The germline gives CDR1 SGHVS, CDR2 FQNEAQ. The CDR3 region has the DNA TGTGCCAGCAGCGAAATAGCCAAGTTTGCAGATACGCAGTATTTT. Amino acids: CASSEIAKFADTQYF.

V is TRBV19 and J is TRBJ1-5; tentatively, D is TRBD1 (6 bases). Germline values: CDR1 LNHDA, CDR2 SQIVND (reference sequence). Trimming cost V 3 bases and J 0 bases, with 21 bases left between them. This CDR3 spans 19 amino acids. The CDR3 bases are TGTGCCAGTAGTATTAAGGACAGTCATATGCTATATAGCAATCAGCCCCAGCATTTT. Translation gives CASSIKDSHMLYSNQPQHF.

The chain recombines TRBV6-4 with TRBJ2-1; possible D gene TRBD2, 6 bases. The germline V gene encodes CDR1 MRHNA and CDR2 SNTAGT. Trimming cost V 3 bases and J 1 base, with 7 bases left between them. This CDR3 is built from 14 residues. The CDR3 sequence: CASSDSGSYNEQFF. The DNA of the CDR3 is TGTGCCAGCAGTGATAGCGGTTCCTACAATGAGCAGTTCTTC.

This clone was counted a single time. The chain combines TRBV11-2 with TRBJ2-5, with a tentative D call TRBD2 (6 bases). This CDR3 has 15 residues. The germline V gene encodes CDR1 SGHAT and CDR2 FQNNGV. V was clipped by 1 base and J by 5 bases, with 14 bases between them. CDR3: CASSLGGLGEETQYF. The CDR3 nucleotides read TGTGCCAGCAGCTTAGGGGGACTTGGCGAGGAGACCCAGTACTTC.

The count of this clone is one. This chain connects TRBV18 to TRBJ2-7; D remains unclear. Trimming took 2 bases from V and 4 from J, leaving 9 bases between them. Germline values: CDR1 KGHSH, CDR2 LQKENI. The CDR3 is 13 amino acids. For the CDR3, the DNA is TGTGCCAGCTCACCAGGGCACCCTTACGAGCAGTACTTC. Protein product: CASSPGHPYEQYF.

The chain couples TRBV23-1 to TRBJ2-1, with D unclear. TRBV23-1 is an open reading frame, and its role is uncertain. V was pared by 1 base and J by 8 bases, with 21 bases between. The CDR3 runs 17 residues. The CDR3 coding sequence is TGCGCCAGCAGTCAATTTATGAAAAGGGTCATTCCGGATGAGCAGTTCTTC. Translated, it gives CASSQFMKRVIPDEQFF.

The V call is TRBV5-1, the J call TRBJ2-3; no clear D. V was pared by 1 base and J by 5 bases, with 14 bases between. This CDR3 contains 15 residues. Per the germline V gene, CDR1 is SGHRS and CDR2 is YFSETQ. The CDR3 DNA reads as TGCGCCAGCAGCTTGTCGGGCTCTTGTATAGATACGCAGTATTTT. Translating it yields CASSLSGSCIDTQYF.

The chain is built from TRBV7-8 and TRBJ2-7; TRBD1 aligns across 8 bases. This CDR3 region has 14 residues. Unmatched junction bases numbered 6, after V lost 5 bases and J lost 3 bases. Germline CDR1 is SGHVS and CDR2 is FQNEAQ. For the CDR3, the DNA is TGTGCCAGCAGCCCGCAGGGGGCGGTCTACGAGCAGTACTTC. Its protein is CASSPQGAVYEQYF.

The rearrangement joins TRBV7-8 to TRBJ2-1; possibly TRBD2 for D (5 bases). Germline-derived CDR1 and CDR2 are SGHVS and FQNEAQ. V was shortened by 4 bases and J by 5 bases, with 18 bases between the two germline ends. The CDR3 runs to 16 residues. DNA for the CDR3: TGTGCCAGCAGCTGGATAGAGCGGAGAGGGAACAATGAGCAGTTCTTC. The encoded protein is CASSWIERRGNNEQFF.

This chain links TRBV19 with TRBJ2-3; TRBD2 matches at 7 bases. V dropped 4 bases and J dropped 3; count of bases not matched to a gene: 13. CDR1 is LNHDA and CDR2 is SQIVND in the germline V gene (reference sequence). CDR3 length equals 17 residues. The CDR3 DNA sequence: TGTGCCAGTAGTACGGCTCCTGGGAGGGCCGGGACAGATACGCAGTATTTT. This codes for CASSTAPGRAGTDTQYF.

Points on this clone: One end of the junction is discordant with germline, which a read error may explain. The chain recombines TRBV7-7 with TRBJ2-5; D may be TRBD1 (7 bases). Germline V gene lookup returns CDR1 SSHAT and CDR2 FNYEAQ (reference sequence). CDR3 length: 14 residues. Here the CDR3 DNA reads TGTGCTAGCAGCTACACAGGGGCGGGGGAGACCCAGTACTTC. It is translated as CASSYTGAGETQYF.

CDR3 amino acids: CASMGLAGGPTGELFF. The CDR3 nucleotides read TGCGCCAGCATGGGACTAGCGGGAGGGCCTACCGGGGAGCTGTTTTTT. The chain couples TRBV10-1 to TRBJ2-2; 16 bases align to TRBD2. This CDR3 spans 16 amino acids. Unmatched junction bases numbered 4, after V lost 7 bases and J lost 5 bases. Looked up from germline, CDR1 is WNHNN and CDR2 is SYGVQD (reference sequence).

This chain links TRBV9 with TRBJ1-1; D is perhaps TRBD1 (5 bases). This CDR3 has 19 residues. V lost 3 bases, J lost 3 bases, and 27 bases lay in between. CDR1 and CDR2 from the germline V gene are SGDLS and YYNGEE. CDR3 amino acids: CASSGTNSSLGVGYTEAFF. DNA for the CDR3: TGTGCCAGCAGCGGGACAAACAGTTCTCTCGGGGTTGGATACACTGAAGCTTTCTTT.

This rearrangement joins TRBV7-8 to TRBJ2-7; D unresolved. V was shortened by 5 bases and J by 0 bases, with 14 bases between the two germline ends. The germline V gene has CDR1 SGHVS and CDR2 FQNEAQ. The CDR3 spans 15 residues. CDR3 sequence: CASSLRKIVSYEQYF. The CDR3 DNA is TGTGCCAGCAGCCTTAGGAAGATAGTCTCCTACGAGCAGTACTTC.

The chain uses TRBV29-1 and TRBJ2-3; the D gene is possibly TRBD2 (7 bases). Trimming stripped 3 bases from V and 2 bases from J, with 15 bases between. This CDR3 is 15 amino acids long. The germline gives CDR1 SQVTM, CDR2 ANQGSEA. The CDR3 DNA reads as TGCAGCGTTGATTTACCGGGGGGCCCCACAGATACGCAGTATTTT. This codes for CSVDLPGGPTDTQYF.

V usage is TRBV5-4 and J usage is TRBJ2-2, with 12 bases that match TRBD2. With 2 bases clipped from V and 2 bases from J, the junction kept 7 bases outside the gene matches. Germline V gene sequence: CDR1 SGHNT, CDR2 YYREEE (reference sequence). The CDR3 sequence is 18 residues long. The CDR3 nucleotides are TGTGCCAGCAGCTTACCCACGACTAGCGGGAGTAACACCGGGGAGCTGTTTTTT. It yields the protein CASSLPTTSGSNTGELFF.